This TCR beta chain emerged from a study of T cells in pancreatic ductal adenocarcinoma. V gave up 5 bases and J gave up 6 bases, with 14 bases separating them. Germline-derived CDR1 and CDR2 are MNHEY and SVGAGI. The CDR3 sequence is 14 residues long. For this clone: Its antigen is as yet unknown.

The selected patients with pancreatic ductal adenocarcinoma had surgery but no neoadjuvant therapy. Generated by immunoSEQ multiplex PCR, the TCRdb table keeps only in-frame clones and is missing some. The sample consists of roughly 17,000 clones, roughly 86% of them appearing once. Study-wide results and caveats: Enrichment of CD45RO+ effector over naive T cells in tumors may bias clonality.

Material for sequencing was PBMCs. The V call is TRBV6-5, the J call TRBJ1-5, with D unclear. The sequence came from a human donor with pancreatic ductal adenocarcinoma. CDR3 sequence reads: CASSPPDISQPQHF. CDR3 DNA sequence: TGTGCCAGCAGTCCACCTGATATTAGTCAGCCCCAGCATTTT.